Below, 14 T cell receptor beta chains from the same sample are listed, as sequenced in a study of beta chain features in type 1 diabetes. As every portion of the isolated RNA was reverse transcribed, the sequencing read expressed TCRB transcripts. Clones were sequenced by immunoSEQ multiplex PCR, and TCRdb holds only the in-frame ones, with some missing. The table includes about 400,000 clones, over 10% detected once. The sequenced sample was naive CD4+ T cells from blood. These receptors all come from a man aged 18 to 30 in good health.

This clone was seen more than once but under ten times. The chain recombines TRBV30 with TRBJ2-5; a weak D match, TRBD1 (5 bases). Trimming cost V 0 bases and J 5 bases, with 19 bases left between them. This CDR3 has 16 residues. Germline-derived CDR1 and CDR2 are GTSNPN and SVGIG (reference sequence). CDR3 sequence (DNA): TGTGCCTGGAGTGTCCGACAGATTCGTCTCCAGGAGACCCAGTACTTC. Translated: CAWSVRQIRLQETQYF.

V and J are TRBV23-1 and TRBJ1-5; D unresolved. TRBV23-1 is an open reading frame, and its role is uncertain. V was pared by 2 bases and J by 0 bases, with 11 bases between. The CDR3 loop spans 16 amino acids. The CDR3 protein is CASSQGQINSNQPQHF. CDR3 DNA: TGCGCCAGCAGTCAAGGGCAGATTAATAGCAATCAGCCCCAGCATTTT.

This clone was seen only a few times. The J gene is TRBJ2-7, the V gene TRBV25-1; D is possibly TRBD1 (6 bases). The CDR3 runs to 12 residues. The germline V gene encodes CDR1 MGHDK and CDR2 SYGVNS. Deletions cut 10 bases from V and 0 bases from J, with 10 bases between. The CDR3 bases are TGTGCCACTTCGGGACACTCCTACGAGCAGTACTTC. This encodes CATSGHSYEQYF.

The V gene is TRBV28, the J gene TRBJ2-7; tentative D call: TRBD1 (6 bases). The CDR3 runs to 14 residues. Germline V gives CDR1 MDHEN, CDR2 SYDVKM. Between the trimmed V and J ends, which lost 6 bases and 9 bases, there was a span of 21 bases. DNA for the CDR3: TGTGCCAGCAGCAACAGGGCGTTCCTACGAGGGCAGTACTTC. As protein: CASSNRAFLRGQYF.

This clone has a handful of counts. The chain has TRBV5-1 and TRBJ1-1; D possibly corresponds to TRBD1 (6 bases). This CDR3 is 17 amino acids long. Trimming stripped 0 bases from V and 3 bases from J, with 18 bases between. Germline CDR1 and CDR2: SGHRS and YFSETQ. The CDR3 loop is CASSLVTGGLRDTEAFF. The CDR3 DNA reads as TGCGCCAGCAGCTTGGTGACCGGGGGGCTTAGGGACACTGAAGCTTTCTTT. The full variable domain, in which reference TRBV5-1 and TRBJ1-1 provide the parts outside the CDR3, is KAGVTQTPRYLIKTRGQQVTLSCSPISGHRSVSWYQQTPGQGLQFLFEYFSETQRNKGNFPGRFSGRQFSNSRSEMNVSTLELGDSALYLCASSLVTGGLRDTEAFFGQGTRLTVV.

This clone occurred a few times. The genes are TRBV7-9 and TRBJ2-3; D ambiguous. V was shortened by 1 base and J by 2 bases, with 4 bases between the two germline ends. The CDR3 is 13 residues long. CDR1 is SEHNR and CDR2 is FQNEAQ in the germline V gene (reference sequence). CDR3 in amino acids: CASSLDNTDTQYF. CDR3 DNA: TGTGCCAGCAGCTTAGACAACACAGATACGCAGTATTTT.

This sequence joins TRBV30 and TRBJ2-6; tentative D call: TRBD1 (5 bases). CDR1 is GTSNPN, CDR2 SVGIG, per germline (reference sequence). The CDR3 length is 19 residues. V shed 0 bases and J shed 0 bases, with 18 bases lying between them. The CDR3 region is CAWSVRRDSYSSGANVLTF. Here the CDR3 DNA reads TGTGCCTGGAGTGTACGCCGTGACAGCTATAGCTCTGGGGCCAACGTCCTGACTTTC.

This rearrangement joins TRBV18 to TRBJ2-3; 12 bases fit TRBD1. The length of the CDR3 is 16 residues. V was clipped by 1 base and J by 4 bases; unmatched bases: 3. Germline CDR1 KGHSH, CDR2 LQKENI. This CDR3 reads CASSPLGQGAADTQYF. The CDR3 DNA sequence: TGTGCCAGCTCACCACTGGGACAGGGGGCCGCAGATACGCAGTATTTT.

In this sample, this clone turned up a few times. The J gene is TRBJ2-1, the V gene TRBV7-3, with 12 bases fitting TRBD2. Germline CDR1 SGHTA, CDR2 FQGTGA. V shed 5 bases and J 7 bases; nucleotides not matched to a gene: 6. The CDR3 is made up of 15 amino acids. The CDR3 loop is CASSGLAGSRNEQFF. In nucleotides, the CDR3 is TGTGCCAGCAGCGGACTAGCGGGATCACGTAATGAGCAGTTCTTC.

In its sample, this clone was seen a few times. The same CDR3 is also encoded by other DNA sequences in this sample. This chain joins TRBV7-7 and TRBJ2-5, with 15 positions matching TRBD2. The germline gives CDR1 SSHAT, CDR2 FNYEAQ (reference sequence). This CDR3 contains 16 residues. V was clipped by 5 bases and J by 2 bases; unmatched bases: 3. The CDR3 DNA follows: TGTGCCAGCAGCCTGGGACTAGCGGGGGGTCAAGAGACCCAGTACTTC. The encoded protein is CASSLGLAGGQETQYF.

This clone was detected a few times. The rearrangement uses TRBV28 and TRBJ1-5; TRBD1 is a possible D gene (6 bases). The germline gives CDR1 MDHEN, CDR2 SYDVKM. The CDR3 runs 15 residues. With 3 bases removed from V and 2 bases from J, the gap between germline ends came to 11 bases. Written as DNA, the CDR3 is TGTGCCAGCAGTTTGGCGGACAGAGGCAATCAGCCCCAGCATTTT. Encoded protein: CASSLADRGNQPQHF. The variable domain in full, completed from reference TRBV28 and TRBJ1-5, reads DVKVTQSSRYLVKRTGEKVFLECVQDMDHENMFWYRQDPGLGLRLIYFSYDVKMKEKGDIPEGYSVSREKKERFSLILESASTNQTSMYLCASSLADRGNQPQHFGDGTRLSIL.

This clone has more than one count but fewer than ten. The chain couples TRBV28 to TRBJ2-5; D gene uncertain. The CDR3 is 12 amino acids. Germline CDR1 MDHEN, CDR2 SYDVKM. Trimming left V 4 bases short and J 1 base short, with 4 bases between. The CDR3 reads CASSWLQETQYF. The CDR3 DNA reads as TGTGCCAGCAGTTGGCTCCAAGAGACCCAGTACTTC.

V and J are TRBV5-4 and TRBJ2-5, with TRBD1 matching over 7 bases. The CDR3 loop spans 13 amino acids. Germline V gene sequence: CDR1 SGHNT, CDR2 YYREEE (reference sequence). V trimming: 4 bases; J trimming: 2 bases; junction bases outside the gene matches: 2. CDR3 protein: CASSGGQQETQYF. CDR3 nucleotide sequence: TGTGCCAGCAGCGGGGGACAGCAAGAGACCCAGTACTTC.

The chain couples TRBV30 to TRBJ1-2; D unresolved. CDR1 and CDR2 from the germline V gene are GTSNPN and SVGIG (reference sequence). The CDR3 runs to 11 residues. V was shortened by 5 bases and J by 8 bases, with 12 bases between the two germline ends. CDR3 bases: TGTGCCTGGGGGCAGCGGGGAGGCTACACCTTC. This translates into CAWGQRGGYTF.